This T cell receptor (beta chain) was profiled in a study of blood T cell repertoires in COVID-19. For the study at large: Whether acute or convalescent, the COVID-19 samples came from the United States, Italy and Spain. Nucleic acid was either cDNA or gDNA, and it came from T cells, B-cell-depleted T cells, or PBMCs.

The J segment lost 1 base and the V segment lost 1 base, leaving 11 bases of the junction unmatched. Germline loops: CDR1 MGHRA, CDR2 YSYEKL. This CDR3 is 19 amino acids long. As processed by the authors: By means of reference gene primer amplification, nucleated cell counts were estimated. Profiled with immunoSEQ multiplex PCR; TCRdb holds only in-frame clones, not every one. The V and J calls and clone size come from that table; D and trimming were worked out from the DNA. The sample records 120,000 to 150,000 clones, 85% being singletons. The sequence came from a man aged 45 to 65 with acute or convalescent COVID-19. Sequencing used peripheral blood. The gene calls are TRBV4-1 and TRBJ1-5, with 9 bases matching TRBD1. CDR3 bases: TGCGCCAGCAGCCAAGGTCGGGACAGGGCCTTATACAGCAATCAGCCCCAGCATTTT. Translation: CASSQGRDRALYSNQPQHF.